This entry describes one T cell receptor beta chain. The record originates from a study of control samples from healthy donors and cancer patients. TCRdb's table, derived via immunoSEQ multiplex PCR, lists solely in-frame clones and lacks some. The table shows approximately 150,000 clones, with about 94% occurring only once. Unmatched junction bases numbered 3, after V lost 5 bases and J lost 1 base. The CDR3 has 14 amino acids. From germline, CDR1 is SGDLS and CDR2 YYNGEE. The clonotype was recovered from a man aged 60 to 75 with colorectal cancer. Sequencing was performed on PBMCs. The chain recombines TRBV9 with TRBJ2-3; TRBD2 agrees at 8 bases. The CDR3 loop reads CASRAGLGTDTQYF. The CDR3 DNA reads TGTGCCAGCAGAGCGGGACTAGGCACAGATACGCAGTATTTT.